The 21 T cell receptor beta chains below were found in one sample sequenced in a study of blood T cell repertoires in COVID-19. Sequencing used immunoSEQ multiplex PCR; TCRdb keeps in-frame clones, though not all of them. The sample carries 70,000 or so clones, 75% to 90% recorded once. Sequenced input: peripheral blood. These receptors all stem from a woman older than 75 with active or convalescent COVID-19.

V gene TRBV14 combines with J gene TRBJ2-1, with TRBD2 as a possible D gene (5 bases). Trimming took off 4 bases at V and 12 bases at J, with 16 bases between the two ends. The CDR3 is made up of 13 amino acids. Per germline, CDR1 SGHDN and CDR2 FVKESK. As DNA, the CDR3 is TGTGCCAGCAGCCGCCTCCCCGGGATCGGGCAGTTCTTC. Amino acid sequence: CASSRLPGIGQFF.

This sequence joins TRBV25-1 and TRBJ2-4; TRBD1 matches 8 bases. The CDR3 has 12 residues. J lost 10 bases, V lost 6 bases, and 5 bases had no gene match. CDR1 and CDR2 (germline): MGHDK, SYGVNS. The CDR3 loop reads CASRGQGGIQYF. DNA for the CDR3: TGTGCCAGCAGAGGACAGGGAGGTATTCAGTACTTC.

V is TRBV27 and J is TRBJ2-7; D gene unclear. Germline loops: CDR1 MNHEY, CDR2 SMNVEV (reference sequence). The CDR3 totals 13 residues. The V end lost 2 bases, the J end lost 5 bases, and 10 bases lay between the germline ends. CDR3 DNA: TGTGCCAGCAGTTTAGGCAGGTCCAACGAGCAGTACTTC. It specifies CASSLGRSNEQYF.

The rearrangement uses TRBV3-1 (or the pseudogene TRBV3-2) and TRBJ2-5, with D maybe TRBD1 (6 bases). The V end lost 3 bases, the J end lost 2 bases, and 10 bases lay between the germline ends. Germline CDR1 and CDR2: LGHDT and YNNKEL (reference sequence). This CDR3 region has 14 residues. The CDR3 DNA reads TGTGCCAGCAGCCATGGGGGCACTCAAGAGACCCAGTACTTC. It specifies CASSHGGTQETQYF.

V gene TRBV2 combines with J gene TRBJ1-4; 9 nucleotides agree with TRBD1. The CDR3 totals 14 residues. The germline V gene encodes CDR1 SNHLY and CDR2 FYNNEI. V lost 6 bases, J lost 8 bases, and 7 bases stayed unmatched. CDR3 amino acids: CASRGQGLGEKLFF. CDR3 DNA sequence: TGTGCCAGCAGGGGACAGGGATTAGGCGAAAAACTGTTTTTT.

The chain combines TRBV18 with TRBJ1-1; D gene uncertain. V was pared by 5 bases and J by 1 base, with 8 bases between. The germline gives CDR1 KGHSH, CDR2 LQKENI. CDR3 length equals 13 residues. CDR3 nucleotide sequence: TGTGCCAGCTCAATCGACAAGAACACTGAAGCTTTCTTT. Translated, it gives CASSIDKNTEAFF.

The rearrangement uses TRBV11-2 and TRBJ1-2; D is undetermined. The V and J ends lost 3 bases and 8 bases respectively, with 10 bases between them. This CDR3 contains 12 residues. Germline CDR1 SGHAT, CDR2 FQNNGV. Here the CDR3 DNA reads TGTGCCAGCAGCTTGGGCTTAACAGGCTACACCTTC. This encodes CASSLGLTGYTF.

This clone is a singleton in its sample. This chain connects TRBV7-2 to TRBJ1-6, with D possibly matching TRBD1 (6 bases). The CDR3 length is 14 residues. Germline V lookup: CDR1 SGHTA, CDR2 FQGNSA. Trimming removed 5 bases from V and 10 bases from J, with 15 bases in between. This CDR3 reads CASSLGQGSSPLHF. As DNA, the CDR3 is TGTGCCAGCAGCCTTGGCCAGGGGAGCTCACCCCTCCACTTT.

The J gene is TRBJ2-5, the V gene TRBV7-2, with D perhaps TRBD1 (7 bases). The CDR3 loop spans 18 amino acids. The V end was cut by 4 bases, the J end by 5 bases, with 26 bases between. The V gene's germline CDR1 is SGHTA and CDR2 FQGNSA. The CDR3 sequence: CASSSDRAARVRGETQYF. The DNA for the CDR3 is TGTGCCAGCAGCTCTGACAGGGCGGCACGGGTCCGGGGGGAGACCCAGTACTTC. Combining the CDR3 with reference TRBV7-2 and TRBJ2-5 gives the whole variable domain GAGVSQSPSNKVTEKGKDVELRCDPISGHTALYWYRQSLGQGLEFLIYFQGNSAPDKSGLPSDRFSAERTGGSVSTLTIQRTQQEDSAVYLCASSSDRAARVRGETQYFGPGTRLLVL.

The V gene is TRBV7-2, the J gene TRBJ1-1, with D unresolved. Trimming took 7 bases from V and 6 from J, leaving 15 bases between them. The CDR3 is 13 amino acids. Germline V CDR1 and CDR2: SGHTA, FQGNSA. The CDR3 nucleotides read TGTGCCAGCATCCTTAGACGGGGTTCTGAAGCTTTCTTT. Protein: CASILRRGSEAFF.

The CDR3 sequence is CASSYQAGGYNEQFF. The CDR3 coding sequence is TGTGCCAGCAGTTACCAAGCGGGGGGGTACAATGAGCAGTTCTTC. The genes are TRBV6-5 and TRBJ2-1; 10 bases are a match to TRBD2. CDR3 length: 15 amino acids. Germline CDR1 MNHEY, CDR2 SVGAGI. Germline trimming cut 2 bases from V and 4 bases from J; bases unmatched to any gene: 2.

The DNA of the CDR3 is TGTGCCAGCAGGCCCCGTGTTGGGGCAGTGCACGAGCAGTACTTC. Encoded protein: CASRPRVGAVHEQYF. The chain has TRBV6-1 and TRBJ2-7; a possible D gene is TRBD1 (5 bases). This CDR3 region has 15 residues. Trimming pared 6 bases from V and 5 bases from J, leaving 20 bases between. Per the germline V gene, CDR1 is MNHNS and CDR2 is SASEGT.

The genes are TRBV7-9 and TRBJ1-4; no clear D gene. V was trimmed by 1 base and J by 5 bases, leaving 11 bases between them. CDR1 SEHNR and CDR2 FQNEAQ come from the germline V gene (reference sequence). CDR3 length: 15 amino acids. This CDR3 is CASSLVAGFNEKLFF. CDR3 nucleotide sequence: TGTGCCAGCAGCTTAGTCGCGGGATTCAATGAAAAACTGTTTTTT.

This clone counts as medium-sized. The CDR3 DNA sequence: TGTGCCAGCAGGGGGGGAGCCTACGAGCAGTACTTC. Protein: CASRGGAYEQYF. This chain connects TRBV6-5 to TRBJ2-7; TRBD2 is a possible D gene (6 bases). Trimming stripped 6 bases from V and 2 bases from J, with 8 bases between. Looked up from germline, CDR1 is MNHEY and CDR2 is SVGAGI. CDR3 length equals 12 residues.

J is TRBJ2-4 and V is TRBV18; D might be TRBD1 (5 bases). V was clipped by 1 base and J by 5 bases, with 9 bases between them. The CDR3 contains 14 residues. Germline values: CDR1 KGHSH, CDR2 LQKENI. This chain's CDR3 is CASSPLPTENIQYF. The CDR3 DNA follows: TGTGCCAGCTCACCACTACCGACAGAAAACATTCAGTACTTC.

This sequence joins TRBV30 and TRBJ1-6; D might be TRBD1 (6 bases). The CDR3 extends over 14 amino acids. The ends were cut back, 5 bases at V and 9 bases at J, with 17 bases in the middle. Germline CDR1 reads GTSNPN; CDR2 reads SVGIG (reference sequence). In DNA form, the CDR3 reads TGTGCCTGGGGGTTAGGGACATCGAGTTCACCCCTCCACTTT. The encoded protein is CAWGLGTSSSPLHF.

The genes are TRBV6-5 and TRBJ1-1; D is unclear. V was trimmed by 5 bases and J by 4 bases, leaving 14 bases between them. The CDR3 extends over 14 amino acids. Germline CDR1 and CDR2: MNHEY and SVGAGI. CDR3 sequence (DNA): TGTGCCAGCAGTCCGCCTCGTTCAGGCACTGAAGCTTTCTTT. Residues: CASSPPRSGTEAFF.

J is TRBJ1-3 and V is TRBV7-2; TRBD1 might be the D (6 bases). The CDR3 is 15 residues long. The ends were cut back, 5 bases at V and 6 bases at J, with 17 bases in the middle. Per the germline V gene, CDR1 is SGHTA and CDR2 is FQGNSA. The CDR3 DNA reads as TGTGCCAGCAGCCCACAGGGCACGACTGAAAACACCATATATTTT. Encoded protein: CASSPQGTTENTIYF.

The chain couples TRBV12-3 or TRBV12-4 to TRBJ1-3; the D is unclear. The CDR3 has 13 amino acids. V was trimmed by 6 bases and J by 0 bases, leaving 6 bases between them. The CDR3 DNA reads TGTGCCAGCAGCCAGGACTCTGGAAACACCATATATTTT. Translating it yields CASSQDSGNTIYF.

The chain uses TRBV19 and TRBJ1-4; tentative D call: TRBD1 (6 bases). CDR3 length equals 13 residues. Trimming pared 2 bases from V and 10 bases from J, leaving 11 bases between. The V gene's germline CDR1 is LNHDA and CDR2 SQIVND (reference sequence). CDR3 sequence reads: CASSIQGFGKLFF. CDR3 nucleotides: TGTGCCAGTAGTATACAGGGGTTTGGAAAACTGTTTTTT.

The V and J genes are TRBV9 and TRBJ1-1; D possibly corresponds to TRBD1 (5 bases). This CDR3 is 12 amino acids long. The V and J ends lost 4 bases and 8 bases respectively, with 12 bases between them. The V gene's germline CDR1 is SGDLS and CDR2 YYNGEE. The DNA for the CDR3 is TGTGCCAGCAGCCGATCAGGGCAGGAAGCTTTCTTT. Protein sequence: CASSRSGQEAFF.